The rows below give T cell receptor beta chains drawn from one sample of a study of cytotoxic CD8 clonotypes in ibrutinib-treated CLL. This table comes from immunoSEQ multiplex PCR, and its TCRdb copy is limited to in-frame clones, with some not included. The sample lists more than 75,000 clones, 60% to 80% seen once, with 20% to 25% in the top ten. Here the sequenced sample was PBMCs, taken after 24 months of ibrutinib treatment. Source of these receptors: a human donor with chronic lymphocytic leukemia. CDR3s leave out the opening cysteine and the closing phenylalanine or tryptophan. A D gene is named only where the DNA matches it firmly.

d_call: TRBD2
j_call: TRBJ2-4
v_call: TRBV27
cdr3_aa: ASSLFGLAGGVNIQY

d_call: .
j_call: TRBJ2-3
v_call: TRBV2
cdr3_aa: ASSPTGDTQY

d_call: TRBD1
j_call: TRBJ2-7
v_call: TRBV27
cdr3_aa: ASSLEGTGAYEQY

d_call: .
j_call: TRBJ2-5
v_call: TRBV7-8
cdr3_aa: ASSLETLGETQY

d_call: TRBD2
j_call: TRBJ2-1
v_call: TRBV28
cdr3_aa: ALGRAGNEQF

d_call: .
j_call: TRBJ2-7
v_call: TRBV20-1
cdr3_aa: SARRDYEQY

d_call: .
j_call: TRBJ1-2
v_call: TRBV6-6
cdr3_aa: ASAGGGAGYT

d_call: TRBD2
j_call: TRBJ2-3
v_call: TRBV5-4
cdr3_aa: ASSQGLGGRTDTQY

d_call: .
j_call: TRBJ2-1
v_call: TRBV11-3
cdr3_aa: ASSLKGSSYNEQF

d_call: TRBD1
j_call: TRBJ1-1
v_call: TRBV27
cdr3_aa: ASRVGGAGNTEAF

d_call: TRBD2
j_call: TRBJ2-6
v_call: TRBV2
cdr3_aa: ASSDVSGSFGELVGANVLT

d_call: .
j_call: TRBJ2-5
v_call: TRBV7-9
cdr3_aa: ASRDRRQETQY

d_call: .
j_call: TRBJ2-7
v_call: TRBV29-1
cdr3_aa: SVDGVRGEQY

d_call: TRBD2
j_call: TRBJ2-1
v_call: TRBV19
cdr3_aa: ASRLSSGEGPYNEQF

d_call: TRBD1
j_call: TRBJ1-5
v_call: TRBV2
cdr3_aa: ASRDGTGGYQSQH

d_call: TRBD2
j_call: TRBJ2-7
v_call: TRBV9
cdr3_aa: ASSVELAGAGERTEQY

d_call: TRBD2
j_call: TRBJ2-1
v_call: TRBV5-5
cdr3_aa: ASSTSGRAINEQF

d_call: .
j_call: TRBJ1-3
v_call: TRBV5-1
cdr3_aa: ASAAWGGDGNTIY

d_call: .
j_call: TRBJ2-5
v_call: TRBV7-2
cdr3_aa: ASSPNRIETQY

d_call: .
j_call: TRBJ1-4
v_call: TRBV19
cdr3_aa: ASSTGRTFATNEKLF

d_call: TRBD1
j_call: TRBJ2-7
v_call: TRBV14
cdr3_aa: ASSPSGTVIYEQY

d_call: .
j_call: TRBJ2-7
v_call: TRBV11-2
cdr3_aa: ASSAGLKDEQY

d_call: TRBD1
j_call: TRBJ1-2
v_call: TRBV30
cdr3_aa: AWGQGGYGYT

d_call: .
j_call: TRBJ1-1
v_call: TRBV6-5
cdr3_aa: ASRPGGNTEAF

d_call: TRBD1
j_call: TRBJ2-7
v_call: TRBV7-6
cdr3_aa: ASSAGTGFTSYEQY

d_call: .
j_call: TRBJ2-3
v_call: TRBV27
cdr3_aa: ASSTKGDTQY

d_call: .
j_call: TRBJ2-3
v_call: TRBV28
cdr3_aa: ASSSGGTDTQY

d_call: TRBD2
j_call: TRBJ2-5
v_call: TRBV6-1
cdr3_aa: ASSEMSSGETQY

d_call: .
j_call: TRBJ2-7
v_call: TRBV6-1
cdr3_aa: ASSGVRGY

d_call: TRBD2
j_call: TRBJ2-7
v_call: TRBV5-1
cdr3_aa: ASSPQVSTSVYSYEQY

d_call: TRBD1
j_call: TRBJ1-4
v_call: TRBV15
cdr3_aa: ATSRGTVNEKLF

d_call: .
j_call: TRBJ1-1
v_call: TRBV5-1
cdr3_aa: ASSQSQLGRGNTEAF

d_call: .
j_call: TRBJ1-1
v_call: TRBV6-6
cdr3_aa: ASSPRGGTEAF

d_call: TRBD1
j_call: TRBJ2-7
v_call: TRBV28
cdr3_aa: ASTKDWLRTGVLNEQY

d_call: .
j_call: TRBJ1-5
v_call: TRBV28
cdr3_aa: ASSFRGAINQPQH

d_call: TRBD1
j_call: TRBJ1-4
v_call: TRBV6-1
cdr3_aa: ASSDVGTATNEKLF